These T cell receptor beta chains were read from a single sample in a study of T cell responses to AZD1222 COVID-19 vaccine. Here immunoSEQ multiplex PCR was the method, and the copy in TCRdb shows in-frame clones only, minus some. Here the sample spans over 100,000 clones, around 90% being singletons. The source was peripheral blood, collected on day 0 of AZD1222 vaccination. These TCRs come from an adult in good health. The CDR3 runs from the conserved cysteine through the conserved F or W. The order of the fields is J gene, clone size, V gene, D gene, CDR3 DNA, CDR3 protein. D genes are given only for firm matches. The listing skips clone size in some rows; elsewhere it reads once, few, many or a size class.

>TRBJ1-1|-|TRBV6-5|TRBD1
TGTGCCAGCGTGCCCGGGACAGGGATCACTGAAGCTTTCTTT
CASVPGTGITEAFF
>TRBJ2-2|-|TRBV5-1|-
TGCGCCAGCAGCTTTACCTTAGACAGAGCAACCGGGGAGCTGTTTTTT
CASSFTLDRATGELFF
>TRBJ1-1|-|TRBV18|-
TGTGCCAGCTCACTGACAGGTCTCACTGAAGCTTTCTTT
CASSLTGLTEAFF
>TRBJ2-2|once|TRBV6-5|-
TGTGCCAGCAGTTACTCGACGGATACCGGGGAGCTGTTTTTT
CASSYSTDTGELFF
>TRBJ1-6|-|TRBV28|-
TGTGCCAGCAGACCGGGACGGACTAATTCACCCCTCCACTTT
CASRPGRTNSPLHF
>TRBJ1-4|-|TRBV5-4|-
TGTGCCAGCAGCTTTGGAACAGATGAAAAACTGTTTTTT
CASSFGTDEKLFF
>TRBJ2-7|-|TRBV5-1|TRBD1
TGCGCCAGCAGCTTCGGACAGGGTCAGTACGAGCAGTACTTC
CASSFGQGQYEQYF
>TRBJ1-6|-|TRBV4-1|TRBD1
TGCGCCAGCAGCCAATCCCCTCCGACAGGGTTTGGGAATTCACCCCTCCACTTT
CASSQSPPTGFGNSPLHF
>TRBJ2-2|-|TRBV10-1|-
TGCGCCAGCAGTGCAGTCCTCGGCGGGGAGCTGTTTTTT
CASSAVLGGELFF
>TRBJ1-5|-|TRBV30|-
TGTGCCTGGAGTGACGGCCGGGCCCTAGGCCCTTCTAGCAATCAGCCCCAGCATTTT
CAWSDGRALGPSSNQPQHF
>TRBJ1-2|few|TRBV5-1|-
TGCGCCAGCAGCTTGAACGACGGGGCCTATGGCTACACCTTC
CASSLNDGAYGYTF
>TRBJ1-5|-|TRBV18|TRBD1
TGTGCCAGCTCACCCGGGACAGGAGGGGATCAGCCCCAGCATTTT
CASSPGTGGDQPQHF
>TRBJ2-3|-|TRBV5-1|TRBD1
TGCGCCAGCAGCTCGACAGGGGGGGCAGATACGCAGTATTTT
CASSSTGGADTQYF
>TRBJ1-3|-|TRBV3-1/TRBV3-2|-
TGTGCCAGCAGCCAAGATGGAGGGTCTGGAAACACCATATATTTT
CASSQDGGSGNTIYF
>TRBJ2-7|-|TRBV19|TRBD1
TGTGCCAGCCAAAAGGGGGGACAGGGGTCCTACGAGCAGTACTTC
CASQKGGQGSYEQYF
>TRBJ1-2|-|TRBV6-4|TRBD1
TGTGCCAGCACCGGAACATCCGGGACAGGGTTCTATGGCTACACCTTC
CASTGTSGTGFYGYTF
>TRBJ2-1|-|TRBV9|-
TGTGCCAGCAGCGGAACGGGTGTCTCCTACAATGAGCAGTTCTTC
CASSGTGVSYNEQFF
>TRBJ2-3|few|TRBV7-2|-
TGTGCCAGCAGCTTAATCCCTAGCACAGATACGCAGTATTTT
CASSLIPSTDTQYF
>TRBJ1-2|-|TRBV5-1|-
TGCGCCAGCAGCTTGCGTCGGGACAACTATGGCTACACCTTC
CASSLRRDNYGYTF
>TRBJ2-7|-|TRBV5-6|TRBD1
TGTGCCAGCAGCTGGGACAGTTCCTACGAGCAGTACTTC
CASSWDSSYEQYF
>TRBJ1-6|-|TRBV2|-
TGTGCCAGCAGTGTGAATGGAGGGGGTTCACCCCTCCACTTT
CASSVNGGGSPLHF
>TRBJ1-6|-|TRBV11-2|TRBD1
TGTGCCAGCAGCCTAAGGGACAGATCGGTGTTCTATAATTCACCCCTCCACTTT
CASSLRDRSVFYNSPLHF
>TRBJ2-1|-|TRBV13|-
TGTGCCAGCAGCTTAGGAGTAGCGGTATACAATGAGCAGTTCTTC
CASSLGVAVYNEQFF
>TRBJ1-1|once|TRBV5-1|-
TGCGCCAGCAGCTTCATCACGGCCAACACTGAAGCTTTCTTT
CASSFITANTEAFF
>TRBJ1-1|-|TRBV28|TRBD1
TGTGCCAGCGTCCCAGGGGGTGGTGAAGCTTTCTTT
CASVPGGGEAFF
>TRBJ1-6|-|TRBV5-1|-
TGCGCCAGCAGCTTGGCCGCAGGGGTAAATAATTCACCCCTCCACTTT
CASSLAAGVNNSPLHF
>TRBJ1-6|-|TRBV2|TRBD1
TGTGCCAGCAGCCGACAGGGCCCAAATTCACCCCTCCACTTT
CASSRQGPNSPLHF
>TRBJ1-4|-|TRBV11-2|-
TGTGCCAGCAGCCTGCTTCCGAAGGGAGAAAAACTGTTTTTT
CASSLLPKGEKLFF
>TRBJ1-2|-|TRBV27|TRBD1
TGTGCCAGCAGGGGGACAGGGGGCAAGTATGGCTACACCTTC
CASRGTGGKYGYTF
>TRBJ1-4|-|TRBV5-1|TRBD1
TGCGCCAGCAGCGTAAACAGGGGGGCGGCCGAAAAACTGTTTTTT
CASSVNRGAAEKLFF